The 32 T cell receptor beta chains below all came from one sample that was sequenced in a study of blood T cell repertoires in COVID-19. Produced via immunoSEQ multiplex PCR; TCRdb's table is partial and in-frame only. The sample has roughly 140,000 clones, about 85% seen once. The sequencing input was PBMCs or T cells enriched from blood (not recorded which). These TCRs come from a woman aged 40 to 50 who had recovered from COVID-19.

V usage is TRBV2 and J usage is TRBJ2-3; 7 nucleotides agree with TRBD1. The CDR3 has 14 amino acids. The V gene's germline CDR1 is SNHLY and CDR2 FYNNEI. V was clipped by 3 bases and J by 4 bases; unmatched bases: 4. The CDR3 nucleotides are TGTGCCAGCAGTGACACAGGGGTACCAGATACGCAGTATTTT. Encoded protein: CASSDTGVPDTQYF. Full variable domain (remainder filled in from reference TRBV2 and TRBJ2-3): EPEVTQTPSHQVTQMGQEVILRCVPISNHLYFYWYRQILGQKVEFLVSFYNNEISEKSEIFDDQFSVERPDGSNFTLKIRSTKLEDSAMYFCASSDTGVPDTQYFGPGTRLTVL.

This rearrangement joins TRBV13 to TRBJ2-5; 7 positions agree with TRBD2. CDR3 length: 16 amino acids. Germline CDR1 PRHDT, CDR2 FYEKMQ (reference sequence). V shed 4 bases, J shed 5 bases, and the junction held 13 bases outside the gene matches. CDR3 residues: CASSSRRGVRSETQYF. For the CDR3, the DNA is TGTGCCAGCAGCTCCCGTCGGGGGGTTCGTTCGGAGACCCAGTACTTC.

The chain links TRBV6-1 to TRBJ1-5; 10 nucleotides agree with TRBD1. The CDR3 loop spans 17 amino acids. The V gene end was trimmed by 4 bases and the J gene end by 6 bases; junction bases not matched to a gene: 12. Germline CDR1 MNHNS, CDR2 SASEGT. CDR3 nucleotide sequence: TGTGCCAGCAGTGCCAACTCCGGGACAGGGGCAGCTCAGCCCCAGCATTTT. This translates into CASSANSGTGAAQPQHF.

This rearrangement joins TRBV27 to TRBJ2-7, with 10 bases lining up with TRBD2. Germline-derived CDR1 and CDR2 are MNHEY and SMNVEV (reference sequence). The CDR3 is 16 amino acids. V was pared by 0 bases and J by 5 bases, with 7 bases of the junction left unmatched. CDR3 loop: CASSLSSLAGVDEQYF. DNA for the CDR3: TGTGCCAGCAGTTTATCGAGCCTAGCGGGAGTTGACGAGCAGTACTTC.

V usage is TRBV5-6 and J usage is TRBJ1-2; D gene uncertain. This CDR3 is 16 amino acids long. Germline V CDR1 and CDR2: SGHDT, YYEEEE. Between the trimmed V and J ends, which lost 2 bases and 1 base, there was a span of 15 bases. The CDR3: CASSFSSGVVNYGYTF. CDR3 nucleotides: TGTGCCAGCAGCTTCTCGAGCGGGGTGGTTAACTATGGCTACACCTTC.

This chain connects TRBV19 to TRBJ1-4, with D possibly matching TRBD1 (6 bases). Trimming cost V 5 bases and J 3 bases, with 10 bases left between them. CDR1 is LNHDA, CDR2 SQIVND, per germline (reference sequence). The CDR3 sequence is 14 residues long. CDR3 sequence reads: CASSLQGPNEKLFF. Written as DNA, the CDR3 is TGTGCCAGTAGTTTACAGGGACCTAATGAAAAACTGTTTTTT.

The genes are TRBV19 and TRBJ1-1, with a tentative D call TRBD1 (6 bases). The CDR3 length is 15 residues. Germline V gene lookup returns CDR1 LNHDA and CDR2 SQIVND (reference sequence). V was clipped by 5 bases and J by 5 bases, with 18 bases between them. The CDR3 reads CASSPQATGWTEAFF. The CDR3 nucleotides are TGTGCCAGTAGTCCTCAGGCTACAGGGTGGACTGAAGCTTTCTTT. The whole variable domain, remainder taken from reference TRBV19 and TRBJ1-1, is DGGITQSPKYLFRKEGQNVTLSCEQNLNHDAMYWYRQDPGQGLRLIYYSQIVNDFQKGDIAEGYSVSREKKESFPLTVTSAQKNPTAFYLCASSPQATGWTEAFFGQGTRLTVV.

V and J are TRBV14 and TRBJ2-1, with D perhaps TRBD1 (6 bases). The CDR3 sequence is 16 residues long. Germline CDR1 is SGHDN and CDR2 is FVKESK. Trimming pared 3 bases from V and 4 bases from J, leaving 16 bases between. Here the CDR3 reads CASSHLYRDPYNEQFF. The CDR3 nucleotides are TGTGCCAGCAGCCACCTATACAGGGACCCTTACAATGAGCAGTTCTTC.

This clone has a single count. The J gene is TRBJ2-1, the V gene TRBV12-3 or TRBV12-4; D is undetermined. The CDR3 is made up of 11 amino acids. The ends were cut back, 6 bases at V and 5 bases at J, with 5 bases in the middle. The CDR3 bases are TGTGCCAGCAGGGCTGACAATGAGCAGTTCTTC. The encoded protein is CASRADNEQFF.

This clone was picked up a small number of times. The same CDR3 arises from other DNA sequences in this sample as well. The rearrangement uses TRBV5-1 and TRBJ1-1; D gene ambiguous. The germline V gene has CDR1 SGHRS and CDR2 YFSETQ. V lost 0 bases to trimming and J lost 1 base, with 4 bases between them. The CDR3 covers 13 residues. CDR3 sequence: CASSLAGNTEAFF. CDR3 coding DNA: TGCGCCAGCAGCTTGGCAGGGAACACTGAAGCTTTCTTT.

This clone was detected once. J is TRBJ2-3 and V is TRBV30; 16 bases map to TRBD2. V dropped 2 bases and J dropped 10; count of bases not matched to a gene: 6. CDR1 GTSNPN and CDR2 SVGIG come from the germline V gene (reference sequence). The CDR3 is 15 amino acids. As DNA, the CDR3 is TGTGCCTGGAGTCCTCTGGGGACTAGCGGGGGGGCGCAGTATTTT. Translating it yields CAWSPLGTSGGAQYF.

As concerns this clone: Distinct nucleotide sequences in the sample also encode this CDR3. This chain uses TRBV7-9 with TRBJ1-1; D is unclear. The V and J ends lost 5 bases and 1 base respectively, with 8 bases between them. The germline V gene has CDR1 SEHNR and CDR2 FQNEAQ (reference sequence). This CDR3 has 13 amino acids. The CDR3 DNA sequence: TGTGCCAGCAGCCGAACAGAGAACACTGAAGCTTTCTTT. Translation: CASSRTENTEAFF.

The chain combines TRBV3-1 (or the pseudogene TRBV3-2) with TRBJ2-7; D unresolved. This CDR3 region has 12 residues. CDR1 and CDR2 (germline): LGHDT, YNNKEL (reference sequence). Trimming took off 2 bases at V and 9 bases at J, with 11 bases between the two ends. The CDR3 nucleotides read TGTGCCAGCAGCCAACCCCGAGGCGGGCAGTACTTC. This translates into CASSQPRGGQYF.

The CDR3 is CASSYSGTGIRNEQFF. Written as DNA, the CDR3 is TGTGCCAGCAGTTACTCCGGGACAGGGATTCGCAATGAGCAGTTCTTC. The chain joins TRBV6-5 to TRBJ2-1; 9 nucleotides match TRBD1. V was clipped by 0 bases and J by 6 bases; unmatched bases: 6. This CDR3 is built from 16 residues. Germline-derived CDR1 and CDR2 are MNHEY and SVGAGI.

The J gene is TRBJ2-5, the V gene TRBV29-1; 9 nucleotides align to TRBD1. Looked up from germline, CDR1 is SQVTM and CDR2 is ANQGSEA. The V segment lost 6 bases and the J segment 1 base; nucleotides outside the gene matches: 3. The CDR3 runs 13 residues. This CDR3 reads CSVLTGGQETQYF. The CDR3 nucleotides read TGCAGCGTCCTGACAGGGGGCCAAGAGACCCAGTACTTC.

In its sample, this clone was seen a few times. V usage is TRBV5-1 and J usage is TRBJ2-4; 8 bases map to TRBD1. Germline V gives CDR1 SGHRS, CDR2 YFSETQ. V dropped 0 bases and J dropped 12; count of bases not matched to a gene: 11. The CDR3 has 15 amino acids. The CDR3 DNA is TGCGCCAGCAGCTTGGCGACGACAGGGGCGCTGTCTCAGTACTTC. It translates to CASSLATTGALSQYF.

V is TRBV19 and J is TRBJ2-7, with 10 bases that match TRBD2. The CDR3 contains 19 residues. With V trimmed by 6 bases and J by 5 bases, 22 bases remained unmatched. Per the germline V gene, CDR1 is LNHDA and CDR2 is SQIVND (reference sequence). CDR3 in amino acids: CASSRWDASGRAGGDEQYF. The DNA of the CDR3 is TGTGCCAGTAGCCGCTGGGACGCAAGCGGGAGGGCCGGAGGAGACGAGCAGTACTTC. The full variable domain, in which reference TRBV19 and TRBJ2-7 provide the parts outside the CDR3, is DGGITQSPKYLFRKEGQNVTLSCEQNLNHDAMYWYRQDPGQGLRLIYYSQIVNDFQKGDIAEGYSVSREKKESFPLTVTSAQKNPTAFYLCASSRWDASGRAGGDEQYFGPGTRLTVT.

This CDR3 is CASSQVGGRSPLHF. The CDR3 coding sequence is TGTGCCAGCAGCCAAGTCGGAGGGCGGTCACCCCTCCACTTT. V gene TRBV14 combines with J gene TRBJ1-6; D gene ambiguous. The CDR3 is made up of 14 amino acids. The V and J ends lost 1 base and 10 bases respectively, with 11 bases between them. Germline V CDR1 and CDR2: SGHDN, FVKESK.

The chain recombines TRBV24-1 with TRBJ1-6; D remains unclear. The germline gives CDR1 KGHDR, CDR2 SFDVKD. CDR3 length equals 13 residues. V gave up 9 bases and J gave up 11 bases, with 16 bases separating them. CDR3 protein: CATCFARSAPLHF. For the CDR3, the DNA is TGTGCCACCTGTTTTGCGCGATCGGCACCCCTCCACTTT.

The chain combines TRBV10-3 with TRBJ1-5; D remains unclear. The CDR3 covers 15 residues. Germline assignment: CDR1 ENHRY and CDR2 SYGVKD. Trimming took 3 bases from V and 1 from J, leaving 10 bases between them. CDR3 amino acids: CAISDAGSSNQPQHF. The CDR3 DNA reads TGTGCCATCAGTGATGCGGGTTCCAGCAATCAGCCCCAGCATTTT.

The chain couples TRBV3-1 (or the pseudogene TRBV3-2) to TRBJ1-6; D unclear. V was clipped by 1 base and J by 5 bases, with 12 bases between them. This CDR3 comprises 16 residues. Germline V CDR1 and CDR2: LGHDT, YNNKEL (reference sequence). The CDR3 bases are TGTGCCAGCAGCCAAGGGGCGGGAGGGAATAATTCACCCCTCCACTTT. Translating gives CASSQGAGGNNSPLHF.

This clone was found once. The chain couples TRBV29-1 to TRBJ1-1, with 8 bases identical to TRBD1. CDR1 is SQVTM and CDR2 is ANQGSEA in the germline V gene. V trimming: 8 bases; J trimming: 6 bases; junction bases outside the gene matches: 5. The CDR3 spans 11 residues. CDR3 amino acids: CSFQQGAEAFF. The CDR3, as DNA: TGCAGCTTCCAACAGGGGGCTGAAGCTTTCTTT.

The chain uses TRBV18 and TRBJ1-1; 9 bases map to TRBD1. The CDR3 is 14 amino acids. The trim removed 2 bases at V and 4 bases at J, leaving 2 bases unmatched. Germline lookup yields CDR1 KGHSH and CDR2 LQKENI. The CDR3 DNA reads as TGTGCCAGCTCACCAGGGACAGGGAGCACTGAAGCTTTCTTT. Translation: CASSPGTGSTEAFF.

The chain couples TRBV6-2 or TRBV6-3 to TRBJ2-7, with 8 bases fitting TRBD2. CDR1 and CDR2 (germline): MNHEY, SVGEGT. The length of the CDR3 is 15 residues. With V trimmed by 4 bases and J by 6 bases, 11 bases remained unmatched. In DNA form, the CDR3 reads TGTGCCAGCAGTTTTACAGCGGGGGCCACTTCCGAGCAGTACTTC. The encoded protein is CASSFTAGATSEQYF.

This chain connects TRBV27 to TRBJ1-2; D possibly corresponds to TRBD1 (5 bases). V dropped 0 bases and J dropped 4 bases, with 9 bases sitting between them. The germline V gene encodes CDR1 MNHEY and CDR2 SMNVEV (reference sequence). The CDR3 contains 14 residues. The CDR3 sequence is CASSLSGRAYGYTF. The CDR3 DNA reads TGTGCCAGCAGTTTATCGGGCAGGGCCTATGGCTACACCTTC.

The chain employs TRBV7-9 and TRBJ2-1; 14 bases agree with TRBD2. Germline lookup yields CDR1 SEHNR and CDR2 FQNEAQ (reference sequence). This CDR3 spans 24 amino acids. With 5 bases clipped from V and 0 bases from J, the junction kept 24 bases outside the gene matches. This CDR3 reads CASSTPQSAGKGLAGASSYNEQFF. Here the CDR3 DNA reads TGTGCCAGCAGCACCCCCCAATCGGCTGGAAAGGGACTAGCGGGAGCCTCCTCCTACAATGAGCAGTTCTTC.

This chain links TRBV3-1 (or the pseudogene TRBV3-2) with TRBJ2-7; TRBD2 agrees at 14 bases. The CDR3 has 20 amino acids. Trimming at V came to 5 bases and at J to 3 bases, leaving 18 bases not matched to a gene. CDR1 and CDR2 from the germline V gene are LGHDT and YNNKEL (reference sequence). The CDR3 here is CASSGPGTSGGLRLSYEQYF. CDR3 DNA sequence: TGTGCCAGCAGCGGACCCGGGACTAGCGGGGGTCTACGACTTAGCTACGAGCAGTACTTC.

CDR3 sequence: CASSLERRNMYF. CDR3 DNA sequence: TGTGCCAGCAGCTTAGAACGGCGGAACATGTATTTT. This chain uses TRBV7-9 with TRBJ2-3; D unclear. Trimming pared 1 base from V and 14 bases from J, leaving 13 bases between. Germline V CDR1 and CDR2: SEHNR, FQNEAQ (reference sequence). The CDR3 is made up of 12 amino acids.

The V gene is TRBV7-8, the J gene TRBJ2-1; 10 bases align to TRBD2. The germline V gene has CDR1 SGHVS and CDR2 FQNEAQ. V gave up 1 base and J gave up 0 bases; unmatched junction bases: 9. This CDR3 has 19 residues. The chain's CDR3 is CASSLVRTSGFISYNEQFF. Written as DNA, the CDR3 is TGTGCCAGCAGCTTAGTCAGGACTAGCGGATTTATCTCCTACAATGAGCAGTTCTTC.

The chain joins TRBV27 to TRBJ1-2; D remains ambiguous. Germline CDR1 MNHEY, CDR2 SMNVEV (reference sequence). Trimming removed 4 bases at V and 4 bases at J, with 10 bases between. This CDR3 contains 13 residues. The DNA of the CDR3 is TGTGCCAGCAGTTCTGGAGGTAGCTATGGCTACACCTTC. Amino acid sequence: CASSSGGSYGYTF.

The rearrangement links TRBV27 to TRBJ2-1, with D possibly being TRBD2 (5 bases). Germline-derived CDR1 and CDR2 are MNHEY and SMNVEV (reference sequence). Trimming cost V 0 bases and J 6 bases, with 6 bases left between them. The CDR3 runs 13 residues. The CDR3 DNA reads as TGTGCCAGCAGTTTATCGGGAGCCAATGAGCAGTTCTTC. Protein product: CASSLSGANEQFF.

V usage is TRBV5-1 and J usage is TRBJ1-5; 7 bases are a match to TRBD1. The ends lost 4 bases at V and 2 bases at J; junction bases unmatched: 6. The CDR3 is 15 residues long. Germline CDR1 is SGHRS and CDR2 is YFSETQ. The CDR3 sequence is CASSPDGQGNQPQHF. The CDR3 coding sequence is TGCGCCAGCAGCCCAGACGGACAGGGCAATCAGCCCCAGCATTTT.